This TCR beta chain was obtained from a study of T cells in Graves' hyperthyroidism and ophthalmopathy. Study-level information: Peripheral blood specimens were obtained at initial diagnosis, prior to any treatment. Study conclusions and caveats: The majority of expanded thyroid clonotypes above 0.001 also appeared in blood.

This clonotype was detected many times. Antigen specificity is unknown. With 5 bases clipped from V and 10 bases from J, the junction kept 8 bases outside the gene matches. The CDR3 contains 14 residues. Each person with ophthalmopathy scored at least 3 on the Clinical Activity Score, reached NOSPECS grade 4 or higher, and had been ill under 3 months. Using around 10 ml of fresh peripheral blood, PBMCs were prepared. TCR beta CDR3 sequences were amplified from RNA transcripts. HTBI primers were employed in a first-round RT-PCR of the TCR CDR3. TCRdb re-derived calls from the multiplex PCR reads in MiXCR, one entry per CDR3 protein. The table shows about 600,000 distinct CDR3 sequences, with 14% occurring only once.

The chain employs TRBV12-3 or TRBV12-4 and TRBJ2-1; the match to TRBD2 covers 10 bases. The sample taken for sequencing was blood. This clonotype was sampled from a woman in her late teens or twenties with Graves' ophthalmopathy. The CDR3 here is CASSGAGGPDEQFF. The CDR3 coding sequence is TGTGCCAGCAGTGGAGCGGGAGGGCCGGACGAGCAGTTCTTC.